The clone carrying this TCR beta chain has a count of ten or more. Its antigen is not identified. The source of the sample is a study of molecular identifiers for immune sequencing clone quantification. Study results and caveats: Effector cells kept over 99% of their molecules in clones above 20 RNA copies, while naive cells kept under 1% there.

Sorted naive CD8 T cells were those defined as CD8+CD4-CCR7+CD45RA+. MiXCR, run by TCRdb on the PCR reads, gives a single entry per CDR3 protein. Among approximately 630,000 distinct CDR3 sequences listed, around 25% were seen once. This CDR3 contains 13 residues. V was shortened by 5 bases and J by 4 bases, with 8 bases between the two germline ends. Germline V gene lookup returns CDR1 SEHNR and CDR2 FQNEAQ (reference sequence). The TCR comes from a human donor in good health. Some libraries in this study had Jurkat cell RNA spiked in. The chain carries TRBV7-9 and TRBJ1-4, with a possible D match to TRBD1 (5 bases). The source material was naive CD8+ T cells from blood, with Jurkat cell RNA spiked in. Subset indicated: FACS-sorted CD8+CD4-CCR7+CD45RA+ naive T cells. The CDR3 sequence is CASSQTDNEKLFF. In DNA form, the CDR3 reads TGTGCCAGCAGCCAGACAGATAATGAAAAACTGTTTTTT.